Listed here are 30 T cell receptor beta chains from one sample, sequenced in a study of blood T cell repertoires in COVID-19. Assay: immunoSEQ multiplex PCR; the TCRdb copy retains only in-frame clones and omits some. The sample gives under 400,000 clones, roughly 90% of which show up once; 0.95% to 1.1% is in the top ten. Sequencing input: PBMCs or T cells enriched from blood (not recorded which). The receptors derive from a woman in her twenties or thirties who had been exposed to COVID-19.

The chain is built from TRBV5-4 and TRBJ1-4; D not certain. V gave up 0 bases and J gave up 8 bases, with 14 bases separating them. The CDR3 runs to 15 residues. Germline V gives CDR1 SGHNT, CDR2 YYREEE (reference sequence). CDR3 residues: CASSLDPVSGEKLFF. Written as DNA, the CDR3 is TGTGCCAGCAGCTTGGACCCTGTCTCGGGGGAAAAACTGTTTTTT.

In DNA, the CDR3 is TGTGCCACCAGCCGAGGGACACCGTATGGCTACACCTTC. Translating gives CATSRGTPYGYTF. The J gene is TRBJ1-2, the V gene TRBV15; D is possibly TRBD1 (6 bases). CDR1 LNHNV and CDR2 YYDKDF come from the germline V gene (reference sequence). Trimming left V 5 bases short and J 5 bases short, with 12 bases between. The CDR3 totals 13 residues.

This sequence joins TRBV5-1 and TRBJ2-5; possible D gene TRBD2, 5 bases. The CDR3 spans 15 residues. Germline CDR1 SGHRS, CDR2 YFSETQ. The V and J ends lost 0 bases and 2 bases respectively, with 11 bases between them. For the CDR3, the DNA is TGCGCCAGCAGCTTGGGGGGAGCCAGTCAAGAGACCCAGTACTTC. Its protein product is CASSLGGASQETQYF.

A single count supports this clone. The rearrangement links TRBV18 to TRBJ2-1; tentative D call: TRBD1 (5 bases). The germline gives CDR1 KGHSH, CDR2 LQKENI. The CDR3 is 15 amino acids. V lost 0 bases to trimming and J lost 0 bases, with 6 bases between them. The CDR3 sequence: CASSPPGPSYNEQFF. The CDR3, as DNA: TGTGCCAGCTCACCACCGGGGCCCTCCTACAATGAGCAGTTCTTC. The full variable domain, with the rest looked up from reference TRBV18 and TRBJ2-1, is NAGVMQNPRHLVRRRGQEARLRCSPMKGHSHVYWYRQLPEEGLKFMVYLQKENIIDESGMPKERFSAEFPKEGPSILRIQQVVRGDSAAYFCASSPPGPSYNEQFFGPGTRLTVL.

The chain recombines TRBV3-1 (or the pseudogene TRBV3-2) with TRBJ2-7, with 11 bases matching TRBD2. J gave up 2 bases and V 6 bases, and 6 bases lay outside the gene matches. The CDR3 sequence is 15 residues long. Germline loops: CDR1 LGHDT, CDR2 YNNKEL (reference sequence). DNA of the CDR3: TGTGCCAGCAGGGCGGGACTAGCGGAAGCCTACGAGCAGTACTTC. Protein: CASRAGLAEAYEQYF.

The gene calls are TRBV12-5 and TRBJ1-2, with D tentatively TRBD1 (6 bases). Trimming pared 6 bases from V and 8 bases from J, leaving 10 bases between. There are 11 residues in the CDR3. Germline CDR1 is LGHNT and CDR2 is FRNRAP. The DNA for the CDR3 is TGTGCTAGTGGCAGGGGTTGGGGCTACACCTTC. Translating gives CASGRGWGYTF. Combining the CDR3 with reference TRBV12-5 and TRBJ1-2 gives the whole variable domain DARVTQTPRHKVTEMGQEVTMRCQPILGHNTVFWYRQTMMQGLELLAYFRNRAPLDDSGMPKDRFSAEMPDATLATLKIQPSEPRDSAVYFCASGRGWGYTFGSGTRLTVV.

This chain connects TRBV5-4 to TRBJ2-3; D might be TRBD2 (5 bases). This CDR3 has 16 residues. V gave up 4 bases and J gave up 5 bases, with 20 bases separating them. CDR1 and CDR2 from the germline V gene are SGHNT and YYREEE (reference sequence). The CDR3 sequence is CASSPLYGPEGDTQYF. DNA for the CDR3: TGTGCCAGCAGCCCTCTTTACGGCCCAGAGGGAGATACGCAGTATTTT.

V usage is TRBV28 and J usage is TRBJ1-2, with D possibly TRBD1 on 6 matching bases. Germline V CDR1 and CDR2: MDHEN, SYDVKM. V gave up 3 bases and J gave up 4 bases, with 12 bases separating them. The CDR3 is 14 amino acids. The CDR3 DNA follows: TGTGCCAGCAGTTTGGGTGACAGGCCCTATGGCTACACCTTC. Protein product: CASSLGDRPYGYTF.

Notes on this clone: Relative to the germline gene, one junction end is altered; a read error may explain this. V gene TRBV10-3 combines with J gene TRBJ2-1, with 10 bases identical to TRBD2. Germline V gives CDR1 ENHRY, CDR2 SYGVKD. There are 14 residues in the CDR3. The CDR3 nucleotides are TGTGCCATCAGTTCCCTAGCGGGAGATCATCCGCAGATCTTC. Translation: CAISSLAGDHPQIF.

This clone was recorded a few times. In DNA form, the CDR3 reads TGTGCCACCAGTGAGGCGACTAGCGAAATTACGCAGTATTTT. Translated: CATSEATSEITQYF. The chain has TRBV24-1 and TRBJ2-3, with 8 bases matching TRBD2. CDR3 length: 14 amino acids. The V segment lost 4 bases and the J segment 8 bases; nucleotides outside the gene matches: 7. Germline V gives CDR1 KGHDR, CDR2 SFDVKD.

In DNA form, the CDR3 reads TGTGCCAGCAGCCACAGCGGGGGCTCCTACGAGCAGTACTTC. This codes for CASSHSGGSYEQYF. The rearrangement joins TRBV7-9 to TRBJ2-7, with 8 bases identical to TRBD2. V was clipped by 5 bases and J by 0 bases; unmatched bases: 3. CDR3 size: 14 residues. Germline CDR1 reads SEHNR; CDR2 reads FQNEAQ (reference sequence).

This sequence joins TRBV25-1 and TRBJ2-1, with 9 positions matching TRBD2. From germline, CDR1 is MGHDK and CDR2 SYGVNS. The CDR3 extends over 15 amino acids. V dropped 6 bases and J dropped 10; count of bases not matched to a gene: 13. CDR3 residues: CASSASLAGRGEQFF. The CDR3 nucleotides are TGTGCCAGCAGCGCCTCCCTAGCGGGAAGGGGCGAGCAGTTCTTC.

The V call is TRBV3-1 (or the pseudogene TRBV3-2), the J call TRBJ1-2, with 9 bases that match TRBD1. Losses at the gene ends were 3 bases for V and 9 bases for J; bases not matched to a gene: 8. The CDR3 length is 14 residues. Germline V gene data show CDR1 as LGHDT and CDR2 as YNNKEL (reference sequence). CDR3 protein: CASSQWDREGRYTF. CDR3 coding DNA: TGTGCCAGCAGCCAGTGGGACAGGGAAGGGCGCTACACCTTC.

V gene TRBV6-5 combines with J gene TRBJ2-7; TRBD1 matches 9 bases. V gave up 7 bases and J gave up 4 bases; unmatched junction bases: 8. Looked up from germline, CDR1 is MNHEY and CDR2 is SVGAGI. This CDR3 is built from 14 residues. CDR3 region: CASKRDRGVYEQYF. CDR3 nucleotides: TGTGCCAGCAAGCGTGACAGGGGGGTTTACGAGCAGTACTTC.

This sequence joins TRBV7-8 and TRBJ2-7; D might be TRBD2 (7 bases). CDR1 is SGHVS, CDR2 FQNEAQ, per germline. Trimming left V 2 bases short and J 2 bases short, with 13 bases between. The CDR3 covers 15 residues. CDR3 protein: CASSLSGGLAYEQYF. CDR3 in DNA: TGTGCCAGCAGCTTATCGGGGGGCCTCGCCTACGAGCAGTACTTC.

The chain is built from TRBV3-1 (or the pseudogene TRBV3-2) and TRBJ2-1, with 10 bases identical to TRBD2. V trimming: 4 bases; J trimming: 10 bases; junction bases outside the gene matches: 10. Germline V lookup: CDR1 LGHDT, CDR2 YNNKEL (reference sequence). The CDR3 spans 15 residues. CDR3 nucleotides: TGTGCCAGCAGCCCGAGCGGGAGGGCCTATGGGGAGCAGTTCTTC. Protein sequence: CASSPSGRAYGEQFF.

The sample holds one count of this clone. The chain couples TRBV7-9 to TRBJ2-1; 8 bases are a match to TRBD1. Germline values: CDR1 SEHNR, CDR2 FQNEAQ (reference sequence). The J segment lost 7 bases and the V segment lost 5 bases, leaving 7 bases of the junction unmatched. This CDR3 has 14 residues. This CDR3 is CASSPGGAKNEQFF. For the CDR3, the DNA is TGTGCCAGCAGCCCAGGGGGCGCAAAGAATGAGCAGTTCTTC.

In this sample, this clone turned up once. The chain recombines TRBV7-9 with TRBJ2-7; no clear D. The length of the CDR3 is 15 residues. Germline V gene sequence: CDR1 SEHNR, CDR2 FQNEAQ (reference sequence). Trimming removed 1 base at V and 0 bases at J, with 10 bases between. The DNA for the CDR3 is TGTGCCAGCAGCTTAGGAAGCAAACCCTCCTACGAGCAGTACTTC. This translates into CASSLGSKPSYEQYF. Looking up the rest from reference TRBV7-9 and TRBJ2-7 gives the full variable domain: DTGVSQNPRHKITKRGQNVTFRCDPISEHNRLYWYRQTLGQGPEFLTYFQNEAQLEKSRLLSDRFSAERPKGSFSTLEIQRTEQGDSAMYLCASSLGSKPSYEQYFGPGTRLTVT.

V is TRBV7-9 and J is TRBJ2-5; 7 bases align to TRBD2. J was trimmed by 7 bases and V by 5 bases; bases with no gene match: 16. CDR3 size: 16 residues. Germline V gene lookup returns CDR1 SEHNR and CDR2 FQNEAQ (reference sequence). CDR3 residues: CASSPRIAGVTGTQYF. The CDR3 DNA reads as TGTGCCAGCAGCCCCCGTATTGCGGGAGTAACGGGGACCCAGTACTTC. Combining the CDR3 with reference TRBV7-9 and TRBJ2-5 gives the whole variable domain DTGVSQNPRHKITKRGQNVTFRCDPISEHNRLYWYRQTLGQGPEFLTYFQNEAQLEKSRLLSDRFSAERPKGSFSTLEIQRTEQGDSAMYLCASSPRIAGVTGTQYFGPGTRLLVL.

The chain links TRBV7-2 to TRBJ2-1; 7 bases match TRBD2. The germline gives CDR1 SGHTA, CDR2 FQGNSA. V shed 2 bases and J 6 bases; nucleotides not matched to a gene: 16. The CDR3 has 18 amino acids. The CDR3 sequence: CASSLFFPRTSRANEQFF. As DNA, the CDR3 is TGTGCCAGCAGCTTATTCTTCCCGAGGACTAGTCGGGCCAATGAGCAGTTCTTC.

The chain couples TRBV27 to TRBJ2-7; 8 bases map to TRBD1. J gave up 3 bases and V 5 bases, and 9 bases lay outside the gene matches. This CDR3 has 15 amino acids. The germline gives CDR1 MNHEY, CDR2 SMNVEV (reference sequence). The CDR3 bases are TGTGCCAGCAGTCCCGCCACAGGGGGAGTCTACGAGCAGTACTTC. Translating it yields CASSPATGGVYEQYF.

This rearrangement joins TRBV4-2 to TRBJ1-5; D perhaps matches TRBD1 (5 bases). Germline V gene data show CDR1 as LGHNA and CDR2 as YNFKEQ. The V end lost 5 bases, the J end lost 0 bases, and 23 bases lay between the germline ends. The CDR3 covers 19 residues. The CDR3 nucleotides are TGTGCCAGCAGCTTCCGACTTTTTGAACAGGCACATAGCAATCAGCCCCAGCATTTT. Residues: CASSFRLFEQAHSNQPQHF.

Written as DNA, the CDR3 is TGTGCCAGCAGCGTAGTGGAGGCGAAGAACACCGGGGAGCTGTTTTTT. The encoded protein is CASSVVEAKNTGELFF. The chain combines TRBV9 with TRBJ2-2; weak D call: TRBD2 (5 bases). The germline V gene encodes CDR1 SGDLS and CDR2 YYNGEE. CDR3 length: 16 amino acids. Trimming cost V 0 bases and J 1 base, with 10 bases left between them.

The chain couples TRBV28 to TRBJ2-5, with 10 bases matching TRBD1. J lost 5 bases, V lost 5 bases, and 8 bases had no gene match. The CDR3 loop spans 15 amino acids. Per germline, CDR1 MDHEN and CDR2 SYDVKM. The chain's CDR3 is CASSPRQGAGETQYF. The CDR3 nucleotides are TGTGCCAGCAGTCCCCGACAGGGGGCAGGGGAGACCCAGTACTTC.

J is TRBJ2-5 and V is TRBV28; D gene ambiguous. The CDR3 has 12 amino acids. The germline V gene encodes CDR1 MDHEN and CDR2 SYDVKM. V was pared by 5 bases and J by 3 bases, with 7 bases between. The CDR3 DNA is TGTGCCAGCAGTCCGTCAGAAGAGACCCAGTACTTC. Translated: CASSPSEETQYF.

The chain joins TRBV9 to TRBJ1-1; 7 bases align to TRBD1. Germline values: CDR1 SGDLS, CDR2 YYNGEE. There are 14 residues in the CDR3. With 4 bases clipped from V and 11 bases from J, the junction kept 14 bases outside the gene matches. The CDR3 reads CASSPRTGPSAAFF. CDR3 nucleotides: TGTGCCAGCAGCCCCCGGACAGGACCTTCAGCGGCTTTCTTT.

The chain uses TRBV11-3 and TRBJ1-1; 8 positions match TRBD1. The CDR3 runs 14 residues. V shed 6 bases, J shed 2 bases, and the junction held 5 bases outside the gene matches. CDR1 is SGHNT, CDR2 YENEEA, per germline. The CDR3 loop is CASRSGTGNTEAFF. In DNA form, the CDR3 reads TGTGCCAGCAGGTCCGGGACAGGCAACACTGAAGCTTTCTTT.

The chain links TRBV3-1 (or the pseudogene TRBV3-2) to TRBJ1-4; the D gene is possibly TRBD1 (6 bases). The CDR3 is 15 amino acids. Trimming left V 4 bases short and J 8 bases short, with 17 bases between. In germline, CDR1 is LGHDT, CDR2 YNNKEL (reference sequence). CDR3 in amino acids: CASSPRRGAGEKLFF. The CDR3 nucleotides read TGTGCCAGCAGCCCGCGACGGGGGGCTGGAGAAAAACTGTTTTTT.

The chain employs TRBV12-3 or TRBV12-4 and TRBJ2-1; 7 nucleotides match TRBD2. Trimming cost V 2 bases and J 7 bases; bases outside gene matches: 2. The CDR3 runs to 13 residues. Written as DNA, the CDR3 is TGTGCCAGCAGTTTACTAGCGGTGAATGAGCAGTTCTTC. It is translated as CASSLLAVNEQFF.

The chain carries TRBV19 and TRBJ1-2; possible D gene TRBD1, 5 bases. The V gene's germline CDR1 is LNHDA and CDR2 SQIVND (reference sequence). V lost 5 bases and J 4 bases, leaving 11 bases between the germline ends. There are 13 residues in the CDR3. DNA of the CDR3: TGTGCCAGTAGTTTTGACAGACTCTATGGCTACACCTTC. Its protein product is CASSFDRLYGYTF. The full variable domain, completed using reference TRBV19 and TRBJ1-2, is DGGITQSPKYLFRKEGQNVTLSCEQNLNHDAMYWYRQDPGQGLRLIYYSQIVNDFQKGDIAEGYSVSREKKESFPLTVTSAQKNPTAFYLCASSFDRLYGYTFGSGTRLTVV.